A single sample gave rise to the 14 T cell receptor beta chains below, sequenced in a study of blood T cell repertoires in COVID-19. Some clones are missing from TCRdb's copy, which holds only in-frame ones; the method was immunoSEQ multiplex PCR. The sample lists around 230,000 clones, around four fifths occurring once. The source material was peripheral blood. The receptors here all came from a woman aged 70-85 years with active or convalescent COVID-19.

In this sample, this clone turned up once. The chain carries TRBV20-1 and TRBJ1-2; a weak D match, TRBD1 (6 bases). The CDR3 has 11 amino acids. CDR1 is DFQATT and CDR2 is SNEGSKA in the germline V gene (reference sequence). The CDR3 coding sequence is TGCGGACTCACAGGGTCTTCTGGCTACACCTTC. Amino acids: CGLTGSSGYTF.

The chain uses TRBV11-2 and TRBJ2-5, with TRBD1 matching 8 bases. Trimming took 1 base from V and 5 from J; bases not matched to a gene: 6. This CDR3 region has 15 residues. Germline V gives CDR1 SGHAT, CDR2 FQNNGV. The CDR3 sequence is CASSLAGGGVETQYF. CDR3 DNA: TGTGCCAGCAGCTTAGCAGGGGGCGGGGTGGAGACCCAGTACTTC.

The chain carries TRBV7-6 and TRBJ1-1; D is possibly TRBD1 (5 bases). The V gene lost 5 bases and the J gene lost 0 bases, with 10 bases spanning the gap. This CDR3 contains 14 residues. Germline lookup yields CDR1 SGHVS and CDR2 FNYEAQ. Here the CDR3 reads CASSRWGMNTEAFF. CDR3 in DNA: TGTGCCAGCAGCCGCTGGGGCATGAACACTGAAGCTTTCTTT. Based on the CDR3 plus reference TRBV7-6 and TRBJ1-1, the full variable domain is GAGVSQSPRYKVTKRGQDVALRCDPISGHVSLYWYRQALGQGPEFLTYFNYEAQQDKSGLPNDRFSAERPEGSISTLTIQRTEQRDSAMYRCASSRWGMNTEAFFGQGTRLTVV.

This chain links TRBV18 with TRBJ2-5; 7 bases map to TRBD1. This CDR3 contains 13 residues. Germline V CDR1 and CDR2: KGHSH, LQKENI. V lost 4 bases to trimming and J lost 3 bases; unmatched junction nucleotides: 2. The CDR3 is CASSRGQEETQYF. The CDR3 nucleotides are TGTGCCAGCTCACGAGGACAGGAAGAGACCCAGTACTTC.

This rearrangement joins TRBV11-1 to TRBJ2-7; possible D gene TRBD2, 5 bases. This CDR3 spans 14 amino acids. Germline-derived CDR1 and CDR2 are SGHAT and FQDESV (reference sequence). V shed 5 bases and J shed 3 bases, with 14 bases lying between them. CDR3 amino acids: CASSVNSRVYEQYF. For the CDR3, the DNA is TGTGCCAGCAGCGTAAATTCGAGGGTCTACGAGCAGTACTTC.

The CDR3 nucleotides read TGTGCCAGCAGCCCCCTGTGGAGGGGGAACACCGGGGAGCTGTTTTTT. As protein: CASSPLWRGNTGELFF. The chain uses TRBV14 and TRBJ2-2, with D possibly matching TRBD2 (6 bases). Per germline, CDR1 SGHDN and CDR2 FVKESK. This CDR3 is built from 16 residues. V was clipped by 4 bases and J by 1 base, with 13 bases between them.

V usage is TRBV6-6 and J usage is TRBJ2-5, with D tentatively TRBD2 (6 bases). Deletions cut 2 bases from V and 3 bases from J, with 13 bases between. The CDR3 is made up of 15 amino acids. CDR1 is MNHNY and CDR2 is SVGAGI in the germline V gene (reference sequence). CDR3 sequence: CASSYPGTRKETQYF. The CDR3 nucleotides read TGTGCCAGCAGTTACCCCGGGACTCGCAAAGAGACCCAGTACTTC.

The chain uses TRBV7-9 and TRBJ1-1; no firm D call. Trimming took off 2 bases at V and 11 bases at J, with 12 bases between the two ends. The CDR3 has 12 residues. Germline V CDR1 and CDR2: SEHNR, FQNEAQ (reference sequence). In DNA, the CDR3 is TGTGCCAGCAGCTTACAGGTCCCGTATGCTTTCTTT. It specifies CASSLQVPYAFF.

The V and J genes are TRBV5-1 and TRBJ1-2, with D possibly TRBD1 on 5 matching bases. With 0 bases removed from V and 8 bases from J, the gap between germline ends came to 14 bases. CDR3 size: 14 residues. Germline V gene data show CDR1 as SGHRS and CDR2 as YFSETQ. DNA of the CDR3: TGCGCCAGCAGCTTGGACCTGCAGGGTCGCGGCTACACCTTC. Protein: CASSLDLQGRGYTF. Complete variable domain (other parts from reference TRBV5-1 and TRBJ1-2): KAGVTQTPRYLIKTRGQQVTLSCSPISGHRSVSWYQQTPGQGLQFLFEYFSETQRNKGNFPGRFSGRQFSNSRSEMNVSTLELGDSALYLCASSLDLQGRGYTFGSGTRLTVV.

The CDR3 nucleotides are TGCGCCAGCAGCTTGGAGGGCAGGGCGGCTGAAGCTTTCTTT. It encodes CASSLEGRAAEAFF. The rearrangement uses TRBV5-1 and TRBJ1-1, with a weak D call TRBD1 (5 bases). This CDR3 is 14 amino acids long. Germline CDR1 is SGHRS and CDR2 is YFSETQ. Trimming removed 0 bases from V and 6 bases from J, with 12 bases in between.

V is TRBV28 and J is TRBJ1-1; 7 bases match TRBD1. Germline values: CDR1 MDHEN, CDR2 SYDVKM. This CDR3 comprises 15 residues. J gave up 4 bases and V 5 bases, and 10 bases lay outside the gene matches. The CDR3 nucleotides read TGTGCCAGCAGTCCGGCAGGGGGTAGTGGCACTGAAGCTTTCTTT. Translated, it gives CASSPAGGSGTEAFF.

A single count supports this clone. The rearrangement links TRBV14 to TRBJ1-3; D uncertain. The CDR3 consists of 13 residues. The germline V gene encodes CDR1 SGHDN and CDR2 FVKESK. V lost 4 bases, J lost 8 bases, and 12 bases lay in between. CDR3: CASSPSGVYTIYF. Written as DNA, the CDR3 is TGTGCCAGCAGCCCCAGTGGAGTCTACACCATATATTTT.

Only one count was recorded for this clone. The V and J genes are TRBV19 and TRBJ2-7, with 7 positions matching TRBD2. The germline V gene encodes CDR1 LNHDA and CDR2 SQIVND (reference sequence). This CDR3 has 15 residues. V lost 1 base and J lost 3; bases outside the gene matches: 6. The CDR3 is CASSIAGGPFYEQYF. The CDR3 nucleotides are TGTGCCAGTAGTATAGCGGGGGGACCATTCTACGAGCAGTACTTC.

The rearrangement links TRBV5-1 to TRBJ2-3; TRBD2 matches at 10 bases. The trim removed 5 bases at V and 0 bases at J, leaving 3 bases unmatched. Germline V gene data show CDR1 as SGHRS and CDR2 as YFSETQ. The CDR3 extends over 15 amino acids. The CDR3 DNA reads TGCGCCAGCAGACCACTAGCGGGAAGCACAGATACGCAGTATTTT. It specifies CASRPLAGSTDTQYF.